Reported below is one T cell receptor beta chain. As originally analysed: Estimation of nucleated cell counts relied on the amplification of reference gene primers. Measured with immunoSEQ multiplex PCR; TCRdb has only the in-frame clones, and not every one. D and trimming were read from the DNA, whereas the V and J calls and clone size are those reported in that table. The table records about 250,000 clones, roughly 85% of them present only once. The entry originates in a study of blood T cell repertoires in COVID-19. About the study: Acute and convalescent COVID-19 samples came from the United States, Italy and Spain.

Across about two dozen US areas, participants ranged in age from about 18 to 100 years. Exposed participants came across a COVID-19 case within 2 weeks before study entry. J gave up 4 bases and V 4 bases, and 5 bases lay outside the gene matches. The CDR3 covers 15 residues. Germline CDR1 is MNHEY and CDR2 is SVGEGT. Sequencing was done on a sample of PBMCs or T cells enriched from blood (not recorded which). The gene calls are TRBV6-2 or TRBV6-3 and TRBJ2-2; 8 bases fit TRBD2. The TCR originated in a woman aged 45 to 65 who had been exposed to COVID-19. The CDR3 DNA reads as TGTGCCAGCAGTTTAGCGGGGAAGGTCACCGGGGAGCTGTTTTTT. Protein sequence: CASSLAGKVTGELFF.